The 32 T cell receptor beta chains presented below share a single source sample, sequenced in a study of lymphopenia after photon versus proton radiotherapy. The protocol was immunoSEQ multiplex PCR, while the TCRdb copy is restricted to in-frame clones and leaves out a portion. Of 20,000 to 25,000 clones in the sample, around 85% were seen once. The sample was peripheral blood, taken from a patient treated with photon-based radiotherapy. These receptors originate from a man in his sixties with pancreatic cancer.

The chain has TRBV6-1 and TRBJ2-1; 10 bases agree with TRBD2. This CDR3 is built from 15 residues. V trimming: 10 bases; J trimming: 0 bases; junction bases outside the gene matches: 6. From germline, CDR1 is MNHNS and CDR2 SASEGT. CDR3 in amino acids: CATDLAGGSYNEQFF. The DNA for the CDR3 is TGTGCCACCGACTTAGCGGGGGGCTCCTACAATGAGCAGTTCTTC.

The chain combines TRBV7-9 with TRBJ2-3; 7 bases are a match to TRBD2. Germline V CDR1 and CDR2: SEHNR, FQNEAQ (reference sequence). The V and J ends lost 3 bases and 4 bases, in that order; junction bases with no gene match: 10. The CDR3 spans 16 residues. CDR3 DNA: TGTGCCAGCAGCTTCGAAAGCGGGGACCCGCCAGATACGCAGTATTTT. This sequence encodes CASSFESGDPPDTQYF.

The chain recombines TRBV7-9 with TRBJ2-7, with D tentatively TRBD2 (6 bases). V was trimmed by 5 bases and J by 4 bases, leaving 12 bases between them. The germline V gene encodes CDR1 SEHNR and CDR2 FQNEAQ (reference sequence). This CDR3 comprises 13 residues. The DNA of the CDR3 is TGTGCCAGCAGCCCTAAGGGGACTTACGAGCAGTACTTC. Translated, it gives CASSPKGTYEQYF.

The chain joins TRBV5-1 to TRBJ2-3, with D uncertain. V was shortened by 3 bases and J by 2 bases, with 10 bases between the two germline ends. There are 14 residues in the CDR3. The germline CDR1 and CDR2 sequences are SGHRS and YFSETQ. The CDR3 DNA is TGCGCCAGCAGCTGGGGTTCCTACACAGATACGCAGTATTTT. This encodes CASSWGSYTDTQYF. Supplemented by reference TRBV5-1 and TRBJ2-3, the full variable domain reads KAGVTQTPRYLIKTRGQQVTLSCSPISGHRSVSWYQQTPGQGLQFLFEYFSETQRNKGNFPGRFSGRQFSNSRSEMNVSTLELGDSALYLCASSWGSYTDTQYFGPGTRLTVL.

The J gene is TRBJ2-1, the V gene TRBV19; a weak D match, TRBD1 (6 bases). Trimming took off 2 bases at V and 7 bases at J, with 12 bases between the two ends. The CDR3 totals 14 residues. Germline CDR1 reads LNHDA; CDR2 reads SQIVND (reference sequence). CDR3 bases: TGTGCCAGTAGTATACCTTACAGGGAAAATGAGCAGTTCTTC. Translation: CASSIPYRENEQFF. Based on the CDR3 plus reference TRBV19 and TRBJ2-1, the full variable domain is DGGITQSPKYLFRKEGQNVTLSCEQNLNHDAMYWYRQDPGQGLRLIYYSQIVNDFQKGDIAEGYSVSREKKESFPLTVTSAQKNPTAFYLCASSIPYRENEQFFGPGTRLTVL.

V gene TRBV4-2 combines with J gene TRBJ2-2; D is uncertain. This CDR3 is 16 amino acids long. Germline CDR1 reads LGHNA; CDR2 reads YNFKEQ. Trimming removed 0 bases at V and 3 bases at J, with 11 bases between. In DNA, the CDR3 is TGTGCCAGCAGCCAAGAAACAACTGGATACACCGGGGAGCTGTTTTTT. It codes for CASSQETTGYTGELFF.

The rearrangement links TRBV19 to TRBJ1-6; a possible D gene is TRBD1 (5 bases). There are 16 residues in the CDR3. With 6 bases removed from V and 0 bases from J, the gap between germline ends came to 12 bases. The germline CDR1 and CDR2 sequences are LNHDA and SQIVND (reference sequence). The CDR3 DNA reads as TGTGCCAGTAGAAGACAGATCAGCTCCTATAATTCACCCCTCCACTTT. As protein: CASRRQISSYNSPLHF.

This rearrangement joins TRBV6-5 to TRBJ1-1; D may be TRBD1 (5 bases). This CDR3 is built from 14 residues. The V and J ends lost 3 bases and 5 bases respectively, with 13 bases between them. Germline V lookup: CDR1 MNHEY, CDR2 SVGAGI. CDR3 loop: CASSYQGEGTEAFF. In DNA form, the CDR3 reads TGTGCCAGCAGTTATCAGGGAGAGGGAACTGAAGCTTTCTTT.

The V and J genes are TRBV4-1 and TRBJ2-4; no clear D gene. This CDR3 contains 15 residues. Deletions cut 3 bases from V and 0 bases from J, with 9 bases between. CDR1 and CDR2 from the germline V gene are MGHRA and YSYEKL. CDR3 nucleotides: TGCGCCAGCAGCCACTTTGAAATAGCCAAAAACATTCAGTACTTC. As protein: CASSHFEIAKNIQYF.

The DNA for the CDR3 is TGTGCCATCAGTGAATCCCAGGGGGCGAGCACTGAAGCTTTCTTT. It yields the protein CAISESQGASTEAFF. This chain connects TRBV10-3 to TRBJ1-1; 8 bases align to TRBD1. The germline V gene encodes CDR1 ENHRY and CDR2 SYGVKD. With V trimmed by 3 bases and J by 4 bases, 7 bases remained unmatched. The CDR3 is 15 amino acids.

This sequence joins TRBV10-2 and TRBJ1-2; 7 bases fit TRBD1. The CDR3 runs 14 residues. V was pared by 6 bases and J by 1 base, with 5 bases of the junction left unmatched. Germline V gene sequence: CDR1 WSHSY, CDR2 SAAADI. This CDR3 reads CASRAGGNNYGYTF. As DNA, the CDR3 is TGCGCCAGCAGGGCAGGGGGAAATAACTATGGCTACACCTTC.

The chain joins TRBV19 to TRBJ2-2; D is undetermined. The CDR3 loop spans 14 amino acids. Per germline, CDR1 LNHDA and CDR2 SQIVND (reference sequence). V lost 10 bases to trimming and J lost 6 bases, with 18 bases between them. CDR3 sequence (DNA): TGTGCCACCCTATCATGGGGTCGGGCCGGGGAGCTGTTTTTT. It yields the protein CATLSWGRAGELFF.

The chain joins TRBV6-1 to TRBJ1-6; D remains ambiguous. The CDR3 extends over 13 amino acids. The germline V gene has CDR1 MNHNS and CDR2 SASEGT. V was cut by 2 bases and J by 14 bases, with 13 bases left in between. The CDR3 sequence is CASSEYVSPALHF. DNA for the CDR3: TGTGCCAGCAGTGAATACGTGTCACCCGCCCTCCACTTT.

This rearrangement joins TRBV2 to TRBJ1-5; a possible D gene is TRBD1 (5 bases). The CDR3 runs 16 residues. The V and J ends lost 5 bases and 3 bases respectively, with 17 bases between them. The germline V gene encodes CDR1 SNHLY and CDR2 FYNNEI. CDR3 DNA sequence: TGTGCCAGCAGTAGACAAACAGGAAGGAACAATCAGCCCCAGCATTTT. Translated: CASSRQTGRNNQPQHF.

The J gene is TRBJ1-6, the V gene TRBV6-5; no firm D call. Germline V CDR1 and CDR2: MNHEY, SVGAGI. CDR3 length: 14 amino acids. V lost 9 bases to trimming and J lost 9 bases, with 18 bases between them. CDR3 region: CASAPESRISPLHF. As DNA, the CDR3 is TGTGCCAGTGCCCCGGAATCCCGGATTTCACCCCTCCACTTT.

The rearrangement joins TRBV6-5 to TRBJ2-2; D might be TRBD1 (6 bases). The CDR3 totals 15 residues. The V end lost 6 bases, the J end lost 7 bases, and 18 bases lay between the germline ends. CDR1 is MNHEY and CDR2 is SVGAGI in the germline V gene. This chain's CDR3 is CASRQPSGENGELFF. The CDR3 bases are TGTGCCAGCAGGCAACCCTCAGGGGAGAACGGGGAGCTGTTTTTT.

For the CDR3, the DNA is TGTGCCAGCAGTGGCAAACAGGGCTACACTAATTCACCCCTCCACTTT. Protein sequence: CASSGKQGYTNSPLHF. The V call is TRBV6-1, the J call TRBJ1-6; perhaps TRBD1 as D (6 bases). Germline-derived CDR1 and CDR2 are MNHNS and SASEGT. The CDR3 totals 16 residues. The ends were cut back, 4 bases at V and 6 bases at J, with 16 bases in the middle.

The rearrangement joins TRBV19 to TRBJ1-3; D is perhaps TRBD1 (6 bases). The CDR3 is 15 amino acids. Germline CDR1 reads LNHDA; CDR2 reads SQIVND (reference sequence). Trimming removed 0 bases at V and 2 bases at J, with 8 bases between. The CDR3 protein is CASSIEQGTGNTIYF. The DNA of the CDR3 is TGTGCCAGTAGTATAGAGCAGGGGACTGGAAACACCATATATTTT.

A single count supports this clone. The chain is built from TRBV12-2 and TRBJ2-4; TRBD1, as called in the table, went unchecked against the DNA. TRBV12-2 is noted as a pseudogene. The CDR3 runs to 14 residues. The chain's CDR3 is CARTDRVAKNIQYF. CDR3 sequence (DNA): TGTGCAAGAACAGACAGGGTGGCCAAAAACATTCAGTACTTC.

This CDR3 reads CASSELGGGAGGLEQFF. The CDR3 region has the DNA TGTGCCAGCAGTGAGTTGGGCGGTGGAGCGGGGGGTCTTGAGCAGTTCTTC. The V gene is TRBV2, the J gene TRBJ2-1, with 9 positions matching TRBD2. V trimming: 3 bases; J trimming: 9 bases; junction bases outside the gene matches: 15. The CDR3 has 17 residues. Germline CDR1 is SNHLY and CDR2 is FYNNEI.

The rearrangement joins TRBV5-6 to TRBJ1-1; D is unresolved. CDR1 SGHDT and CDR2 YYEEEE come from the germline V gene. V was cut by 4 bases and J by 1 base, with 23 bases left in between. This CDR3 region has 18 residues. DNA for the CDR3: TGTGCCAGCAGCCTCGGCACAGCCTTACTTTACCCGAACACTGAAGCTTTCTTT. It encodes CASSLGTALLYPNTEAFF.

DNA of the CDR3: TGTGCCAGCAAAGTGGGGACAGGCCTCAATCAGCCCCAGCATTTT. Translating gives CASKVGTGLNQPQHF. V usage is TRBV6-1 and J usage is TRBJ1-5; 8 bases are a match to TRBD1. The ends lost 7 bases at V and 3 bases at J; junction bases unmatched: 8. This CDR3 comprises 15 residues. Germline V gene data show CDR1 as MNHNS and CDR2 as SASEGT.

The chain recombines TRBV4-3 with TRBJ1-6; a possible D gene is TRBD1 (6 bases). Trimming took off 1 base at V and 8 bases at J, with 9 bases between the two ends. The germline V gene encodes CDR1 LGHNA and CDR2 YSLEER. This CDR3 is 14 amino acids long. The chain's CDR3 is CASSQAGADSPLHF. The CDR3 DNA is TGCGCCAGCAGCCAAGCGGGGGCCGATTCACCCCTCCACTTT.

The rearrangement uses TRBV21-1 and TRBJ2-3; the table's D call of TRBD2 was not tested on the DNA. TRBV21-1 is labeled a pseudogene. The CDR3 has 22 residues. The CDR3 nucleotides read TGTGCCAGCAGCAAAGATTGGACTAGCGGGGGGGCACCACTCTCCCACACAGATACGCAGTATTTT. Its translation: CASSKDWTSGGAPLSHTDTQYF.

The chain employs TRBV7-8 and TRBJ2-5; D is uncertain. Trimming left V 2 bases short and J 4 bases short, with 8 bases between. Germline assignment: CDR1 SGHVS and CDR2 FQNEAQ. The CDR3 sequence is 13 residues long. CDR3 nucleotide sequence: TGTGCCAGCAGCTTACCCACCACAGAGACCCAGTACTTC. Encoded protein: CASSLPTTETQYF.

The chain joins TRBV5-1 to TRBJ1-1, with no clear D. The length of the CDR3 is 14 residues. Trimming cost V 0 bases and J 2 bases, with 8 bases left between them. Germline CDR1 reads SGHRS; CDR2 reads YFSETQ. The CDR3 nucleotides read TGCGCCAGCAGCTTGGACCCGAGTAACACTGAAGCTTTCTTT. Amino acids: CASSLDPSNTEAFF.

CDR3 DNA sequence: TGTGCCAGCAGTTACGCCCGGGACTATGGCTACACCTTC. This codes for CASSYARDYGYTF. The rearrangement joins TRBV6-5 to TRBJ1-2; D ambiguous. V lost 2 bases to trimming and J lost 3 bases, with 7 bases between them. Germline V gene sequence: CDR1 MNHEY, CDR2 SVGAGI. The CDR3 consists of 13 residues.

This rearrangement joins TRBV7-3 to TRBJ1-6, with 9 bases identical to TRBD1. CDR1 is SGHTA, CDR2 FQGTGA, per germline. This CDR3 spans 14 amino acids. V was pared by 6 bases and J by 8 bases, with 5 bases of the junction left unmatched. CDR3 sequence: CASRPGQGHSPLHF. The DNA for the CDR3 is TGTGCCAGCAGACCGGGACAGGGTCATTCACCCCTCCACTTT. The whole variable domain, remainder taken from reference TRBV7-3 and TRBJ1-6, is GAGVSQTPSNKVTEKGKYVELRCDPISGHTALYWYRQSLGQGPEFLIYFQGTGAADDSGLPNDRFFAVRPEGSVSTLKIQRTERGDSAVYLCASRPGQGHSPLHFGNGTRLTVT.

CDR3 region: CASSDRAASSSYEQYF. CDR3 bases: TGCGCCAGCAGTGACCGGGCAGCGTCCTCCTCCTACGAGCAGTACTTC. J is TRBJ2-7 and V is TRBV10-2; D gene ambiguous. Germline CDR1 is WSHSY and CDR2 is SAAADI. The CDR3 totals 16 residues. The V and J ends lost 3 bases and 0 bases respectively, with 15 bases between them.

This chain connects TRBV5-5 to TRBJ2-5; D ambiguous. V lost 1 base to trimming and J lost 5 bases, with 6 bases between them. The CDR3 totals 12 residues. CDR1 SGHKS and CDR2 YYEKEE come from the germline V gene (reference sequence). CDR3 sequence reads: CASSLLGETQYF. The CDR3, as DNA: TGTGCCAGCAGCTTGCTAGGTGAGACCCAGTACTTC.

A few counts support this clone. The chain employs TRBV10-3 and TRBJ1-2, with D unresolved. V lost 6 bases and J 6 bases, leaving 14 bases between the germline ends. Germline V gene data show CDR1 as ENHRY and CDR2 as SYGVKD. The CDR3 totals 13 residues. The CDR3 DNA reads TGTGCCATCAGCCGGGGAATGGTCGATGGCTACACCTTC. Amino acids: CAISRGMVDGYTF.

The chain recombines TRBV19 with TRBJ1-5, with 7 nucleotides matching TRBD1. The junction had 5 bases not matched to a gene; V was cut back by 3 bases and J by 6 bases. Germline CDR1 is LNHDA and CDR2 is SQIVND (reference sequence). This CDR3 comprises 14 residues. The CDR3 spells CASSIRGGAQPQHF. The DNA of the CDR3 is TGTGCCAGTAGTATCAGGGGGGGGGCTCAGCCCCAGCATTTT.